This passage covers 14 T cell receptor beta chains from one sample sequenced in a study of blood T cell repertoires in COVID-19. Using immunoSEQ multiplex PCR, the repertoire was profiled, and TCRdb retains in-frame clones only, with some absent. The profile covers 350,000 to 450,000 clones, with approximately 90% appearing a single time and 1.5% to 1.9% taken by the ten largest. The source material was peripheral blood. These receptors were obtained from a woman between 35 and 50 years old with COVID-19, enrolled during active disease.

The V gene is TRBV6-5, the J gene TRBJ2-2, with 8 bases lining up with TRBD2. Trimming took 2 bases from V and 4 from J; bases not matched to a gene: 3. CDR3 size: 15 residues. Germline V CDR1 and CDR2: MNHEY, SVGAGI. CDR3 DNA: TGTGCCAGCAGTTACGGACTAGCCTCCACCGGGGAGCTGTTTTTT. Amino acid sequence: CASSYGLASTGELFF.

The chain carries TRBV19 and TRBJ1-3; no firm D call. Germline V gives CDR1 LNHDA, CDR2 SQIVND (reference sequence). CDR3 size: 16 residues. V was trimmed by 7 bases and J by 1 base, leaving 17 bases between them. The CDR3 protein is CASIGRSLPSGNTIYF. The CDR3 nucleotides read TGTGCCAGTATAGGGAGATCGCTACCTTCTGGAAACACCATATATTTT.

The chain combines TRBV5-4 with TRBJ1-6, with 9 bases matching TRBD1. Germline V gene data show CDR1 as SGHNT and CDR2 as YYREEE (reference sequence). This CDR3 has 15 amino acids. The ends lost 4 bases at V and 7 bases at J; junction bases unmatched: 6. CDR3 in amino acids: CASSLGGTGNSPLHF. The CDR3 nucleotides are TGTGCCAGCAGCCTTGGAGGGACAGGGAATTCACCCCTCCACTTT. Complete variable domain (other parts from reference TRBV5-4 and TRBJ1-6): ETGVTQSPTHLIKTRGQQVTLRCSSQSGHNTVSWYQQALGQGPQFIFQYYREEENGRGNFPPRFSGLQFPNYSSELNVNALELDDSALYLCASSLGGTGNSPLHFGNGTRLTVT.

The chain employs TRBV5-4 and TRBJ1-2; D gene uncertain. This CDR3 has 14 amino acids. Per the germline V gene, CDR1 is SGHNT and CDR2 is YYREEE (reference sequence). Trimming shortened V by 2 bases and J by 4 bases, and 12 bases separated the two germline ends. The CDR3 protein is CASSFNVGGYGYTF. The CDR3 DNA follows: TGTGCCAGCAGCTTCAACGTTGGCGGCTATGGCTACACCTTC.

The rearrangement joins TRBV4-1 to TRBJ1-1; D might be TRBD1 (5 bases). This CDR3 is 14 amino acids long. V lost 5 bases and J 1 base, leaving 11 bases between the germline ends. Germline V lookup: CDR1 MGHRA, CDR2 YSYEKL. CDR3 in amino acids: CASSRDSPNTEAFF. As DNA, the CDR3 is TGCGCCAGCAGCAGAGACAGCCCGAACACTGAAGCTTTCTTT.

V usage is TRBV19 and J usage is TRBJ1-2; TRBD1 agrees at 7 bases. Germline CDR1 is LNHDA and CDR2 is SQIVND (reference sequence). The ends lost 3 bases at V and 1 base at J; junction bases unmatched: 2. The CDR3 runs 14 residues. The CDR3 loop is CASSMGQINYGYTF. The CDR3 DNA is TGTGCCAGTAGTATGGGACAGATTAACTATGGCTACACCTTC.

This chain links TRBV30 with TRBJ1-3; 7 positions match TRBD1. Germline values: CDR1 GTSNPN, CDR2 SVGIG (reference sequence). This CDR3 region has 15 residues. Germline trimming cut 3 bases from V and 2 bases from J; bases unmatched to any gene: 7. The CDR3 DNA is TGTGCCTGGAGCGGCACAGGGGCAGCTGGAAACACCATATATTTT. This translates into CAWSGTGAAGNTIYF. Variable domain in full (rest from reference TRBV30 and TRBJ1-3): SQTIHQWPATLVQPVGSPLSLECTVEGTSNPNLYWYRQAAGRGLQLLFYSVGIGQISSEVPQNLSASRPQDRQFILSSKKLLLSDSGFYLCAWSGTGAAGNTIYFGEGSWLTVV.

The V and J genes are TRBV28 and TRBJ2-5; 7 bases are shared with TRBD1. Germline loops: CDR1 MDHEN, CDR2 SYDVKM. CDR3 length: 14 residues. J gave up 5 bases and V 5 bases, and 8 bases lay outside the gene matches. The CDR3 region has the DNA TGTGCCAGCAGTACAGGACAGGTTTCGGAGACCCAGTACTTC. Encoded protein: CASSTGQVSETQYF.

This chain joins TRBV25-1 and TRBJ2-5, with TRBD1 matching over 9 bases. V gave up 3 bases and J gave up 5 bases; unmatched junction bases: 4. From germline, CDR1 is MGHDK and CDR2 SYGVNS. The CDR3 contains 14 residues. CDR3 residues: CASSDRTGVETQYF. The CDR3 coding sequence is TGTGCCAGCAGTGACAGGACAGGGGTTGAGACCCAGTACTTC.

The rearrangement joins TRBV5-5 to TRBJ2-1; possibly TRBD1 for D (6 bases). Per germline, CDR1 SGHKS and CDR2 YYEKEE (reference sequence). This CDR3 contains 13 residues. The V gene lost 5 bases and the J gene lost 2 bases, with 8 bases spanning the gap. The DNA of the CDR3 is TGTGCCAGCAGTACAGGGCCCTACAATGAGCAGTTCTTC. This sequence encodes CASSTGPYNEQFF.

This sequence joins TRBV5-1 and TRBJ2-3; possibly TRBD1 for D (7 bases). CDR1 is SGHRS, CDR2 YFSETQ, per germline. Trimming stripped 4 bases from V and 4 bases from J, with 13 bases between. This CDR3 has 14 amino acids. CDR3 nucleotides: TGCGCCAGCAGCCTCGACAGGGAGGCAGATACGCAGTATTTT. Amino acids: CASSLDREADTQYF.

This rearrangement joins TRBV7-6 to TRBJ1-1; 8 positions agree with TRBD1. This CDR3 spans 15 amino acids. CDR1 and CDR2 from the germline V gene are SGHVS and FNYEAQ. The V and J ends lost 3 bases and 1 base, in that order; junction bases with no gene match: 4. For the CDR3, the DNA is TGTGCCAGCAGCTTGCAGGGGGCAGGGAACACTGAAGCTTTCTTT. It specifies CASSLQGAGNTEAFF.

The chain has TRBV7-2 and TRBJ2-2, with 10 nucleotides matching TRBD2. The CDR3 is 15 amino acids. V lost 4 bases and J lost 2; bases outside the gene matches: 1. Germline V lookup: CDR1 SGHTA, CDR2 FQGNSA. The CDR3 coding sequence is TGTGCCAGCAGCTCTAGCGGGAGCAACACCGGGGAGCTGTTTTTT. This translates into CASSSSGSNTGELFF. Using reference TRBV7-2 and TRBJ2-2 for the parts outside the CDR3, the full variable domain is GAGVSQSPSNKVTEKGKDVELRCDPISGHTALYWYRQSLGQGLEFLIYFQGNSAPDKSGLPSDRFSAERTGGSVSTLTIQRTQQEDSAVYLCASSSSGSNTGELFFGEGSRLTVL.

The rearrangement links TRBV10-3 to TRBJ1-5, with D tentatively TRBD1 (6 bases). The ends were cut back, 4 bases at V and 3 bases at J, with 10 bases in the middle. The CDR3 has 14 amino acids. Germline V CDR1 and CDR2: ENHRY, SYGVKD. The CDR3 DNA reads TGTGCCATCAGTGGAGGGGGGGCCAATCAGCCCCAGCATTTT. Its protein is CAISGGGANQPQHF.